The source of this T cell receptor (beta chain) is a study of graft-versus-host responses after intestinal transplantation. Findings and caveats of the study: Peak GvH clone levels in circulation were associated with early post-transplant HvG declines.

Trimming took off 1 base at V and 0 bases at J, with 10 bases between the two ends. Germline lookup yields CDR1 SGHAT and CDR2 FQNNGV. CDR3 size: 16 residues. This table comes from immunoSEQ multiplex PCR, and its TCRdb copy is limited to in-frame clones, with some not included. The sample carries more than 95,000 clones, 92% recorded once. A remark on this clone: What it recognizes is unknown.

V is TRBV11-2 and J is TRBJ1-3; the D gene is possibly TRBD1 (6 bases). Sample: unstimulated CD4+ T cells sorted from spleen or lymph node cells, taken before intestinal transplant. This TCR derives from a human donor who received an intestinal transplant. As DNA, the CDR3 is TGTGCCAGCAGCTTAGGGCGGGGGCACTCTGGAAACACCATATATTTT. This translates into CASSLGRGHSGNTIYF.